Presented here are 29 T cell receptor beta chains from one specimen sequenced in a study of cytomegalovirus exposure and HLA in healthy donors. TCRdb keeps only in-frame clones here, not all; method: immunoSEQ multiplex PCR. The sample gives 120,000 or so clones, 70% to 90% of which show up once; approximately 2% is in the top ten. Sample: PBMCs. The receptor source for this set is a woman aged 18-35 years in good health and CMV-seronegative.

J is TRBJ2-3 and V is TRBV15; no reliable D call. This CDR3 is 15 amino acids long. Trimming left V 0 bases short and J 4 bases short, with 11 bases between. The germline V gene has CDR1 LNHNV and CDR2 YYDKDF (reference sequence). The CDR3 region is CATSRDWQVSDTQYF. The DNA of the CDR3 is TGTGCCACCAGCAGAGATTGGCAGGTATCAGATACGCAGTATTTT.

V and J are TRBV6-6 and TRBJ2-6, with 11 bases matching TRBD1. After removal of 5 bases from V and 9 bases from J, the junction contained 3 bases not matched to a gene. This CDR3 region has 14 residues. Germline CDR1 MNHNY, CDR2 SVGAGI (reference sequence). The CDR3 nucleotides read TGTGCCAGCAGTCGGACAGGGGGCGGCAACGTCCTGACTTTC. This sequence encodes CASSRTGGGNVLTF.

This clone has just one count. V usage is TRBV7-9 and J usage is TRBJ2-7; a weak D match, TRBD1 (5 bases). The V and J ends lost 2 bases and 3 bases respectively, with 8 bases between them. Per germline, CDR1 SEHNR and CDR2 FQNEAQ (reference sequence). The CDR3 is 13 residues long. The CDR3 here is CASSLPQGYEQYF. CDR3 sequence (DNA): TGTGCCAGCAGCTTACCCCAGGGCTACGAGCAGTACTTC.

This chain connects TRBV30 to TRBJ1-1; a weak D match, TRBD1 (5 bases). This CDR3 is built from 15 residues. The germline V gene has CDR1 GTSNPN and CDR2 SVGIG (reference sequence). Trimming shortened V by 8 bases and J by 4 bases, and 23 bases separated the two germline ends. CDR3 sequence reads: CARRAAGVASTEAFF. For the CDR3, the DNA is TGTGCCAGACGAGCTGCGGGGGTCGCGAGCACTGAAGCTTTCTTT.

V is TRBV5-5 and J is TRBJ1-5; 9 nucleotides match TRBD1. V was pared by 2 bases and J by 2 bases, with 2 bases of the junction left unmatched. Germline V gene sequence: CDR1 SGHKS, CDR2 YYEKEE (reference sequence). This CDR3 comprises 15 residues. CDR3 DNA: TGTGCCAGCAGCTTCCGGGACAGGGGCAATCAGCCCCAGCATTTT. Its translation is CASSFRDRGNQPQHF.

The chain joins TRBV18 to TRBJ2-7; no clear D gene. The germline CDR1 and CDR2 sequences are KGHSH and LQKENI. Trimming cost V 6 bases and J 4 bases, with 10 bases left between them. The CDR3 consists of 12 residues. The CDR3 sequence is CASSLDQYEQYF. The CDR3 DNA sequence: TGTGCCAGCTCCCTAGATCAATACGAGCAGTACTTC.

This chain links TRBV4-1 with TRBJ2-7; D is perhaps TRBD1 (7 bases). Germline V gene data show CDR1 as MGHRA and CDR2 as YSYEKL. The V end lost 0 bases, the J end lost 9 bases, and 9 bases lay between the germline ends. This CDR3 region has 12 residues. The CDR3 nucleotides read TGCGCCAGCAGCCAAGACAGGGGGGTGCAGTACTTC. This sequence encodes CASSQDRGVQYF.

The chain couples TRBV6-1 to TRBJ2-7, with D possibly matching TRBD2 (6 bases). Germline V CDR1 and CDR2: MNHNS, SASEGT. The CDR3 has 11 amino acids. V was cut by 11 bases and J by 3 bases, with 11 bases left in between. DNA for the CDR3: TGTGCCGGGAGAGCGGGCTACGAGCAGTACTTC. This sequence encodes CAGRAGYEQYF.

This clone was recorded only once. The chain uses TRBV27 and TRBJ2-7, with TRBD2 matching 11 bases. The CDR3 is 15 residues long. J was trimmed by 4 bases and V by 0 bases; bases with no gene match: 2. The germline CDR1 and CDR2 sequences are MNHEY and SMNVEV (reference sequence). In nucleotides, the CDR3 is TGTGCCAGCAGTTTATCGGGACTAGCGGCTTACGAGCAGTACTTC. Translated, it gives CASSLSGLAAYEQYF.

The rearrangement links TRBV19 to TRBJ2-2; 9 bases fit TRBD1. Germline CDR1 reads LNHDA; CDR2 reads SQIVND (reference sequence). Trimming took 4 bases from V and 4 from J; bases not matched to a gene: 4. The CDR3 totals 15 residues. DNA of the CDR3: TGTGCCAGTAGTAGCACAGGGGGCCCCACCGGGGAGCTGTTTTTT. As protein: CASSSTGGPTGELFF.

The chain has TRBV7-9 and TRBJ2-7; TRBD1 aligns across 7 bases. This CDR3 spans 12 amino acids. Germline loops: CDR1 SEHNR, CDR2 FQNEAQ (reference sequence). V lost 5 bases and J lost 4; bases outside the gene matches: 2. The CDR3 loop is CASSADRYEQYF. The CDR3 DNA follows: TGTGCCAGCAGCGCGGACAGGTACGAGCAGTACTTC. The full variable domain, its missing parts supplied by reference TRBV7-9 and TRBJ2-7, is DTGVSQNPRHKITKRGQNVTFRCDPISEHNRLYWYRQTLGQGPEFLTYFQNEAQLEKSRLLSDRFSAERPKGSFSTLEIQRTEQGDSAMYLCASSADRYEQYFGPGTRLTVT.

This sequence joins TRBV9 and TRBJ2-1, with TRBD1 matching over 9 bases. J was trimmed by 7 bases and V by 4 bases; bases with no gene match: 9. Germline CDR1 reads SGDLS; CDR2 reads YYNGEE. This CDR3 has 15 amino acids. This CDR3 reads CASSHAGTGFNEQFF. Written as DNA, the CDR3 is TGTGCCAGCAGCCACGCCGGGACAGGGTTTAATGAGCAGTTCTTC.

The V gene is TRBV9, the J gene TRBJ2-2; 11 positions agree with TRBD2. Germline V gives CDR1 SGDLS, CDR2 YYNGEE. This CDR3 spans 16 amino acids. V was clipped by 2 bases and J by 6 bases; unmatched bases: 6. The CDR3 DNA reads as TGTGCCAGCAGCGTTAGCGGGAGGGCCGTTCCCGGGGAGCTGTTTTTT. Amino acids: CASSVSGRAVPGELFF.

The J gene is TRBJ2-1, the V gene TRBV7-2, with 7 bases identical to TRBD2. Germline-derived CDR1 and CDR2 are SGHTA and FQGNSA. The CDR3 consists of 15 residues. With 2 bases clipped from V and 7 bases from J, the junction kept 8 bases outside the gene matches. CDR3 amino acids: CASSLIGGGKNEQFF. CDR3 nucleotides: TGTGCCAGCAGCTTAATCGGGGGAGGGAAAAATGAGCAGTTCTTC.

This chain uses TRBV25-1 with TRBJ2-7; D is ambiguous. This CDR3 comprises 17 residues. Deletions cut 1 base from V and 7 bases from J, with 23 bases between. Germline assignment: CDR1 MGHDK and CDR2 SYGVNS. The CDR3 region has the DNA TGTGCCAGCAGTGAATTCGGGTCGGGTCTAGTAGTAGGTGAGCAGTACTTC. This translates into CASSEFGSGLVVGEQYF.

The CDR3 loop reads CASSDGLASYEQFF. The CDR3 DNA is TGTGCCAGCAGCGACGGACTAGCTTCCTATGAGCAGTTCTTC. The chain is built from TRBV11-3 and TRBJ2-1, with 8 bases identical to TRBD2. The V gene end was trimmed by 5 bases and the J gene end by 8 bases; junction bases not matched to a gene: 8. This CDR3 contains 14 residues. Germline loops: CDR1 SGHNT, CDR2 YENEEA.

Notes on this clone: A read error may account for a junction end that differs from germline. The rearrangement uses TRBV19 and TRBJ2-1; 9 nucleotides agree with TRBD2. CDR1 is LNHDA, CDR2 SQIVND, per germline (reference sequence). The CDR3 spans 13 residues. The CDR3 DNA is TGTGCCAGTAGTATAACTAGCGGGTCCTTCCGAATCTTC. Residues: CASSITSGSFRIF.

The rearrangement links TRBV12-5 to TRBJ1-5; maybe TRBD1 (6 bases). Trimming shortened V by 7 bases and J by 3 bases, and 13 bases separated the two germline ends. The V gene's germline CDR1 is LGHNT and CDR2 FRNRAP. The CDR3 length is 14 residues. Here the CDR3 DNA reads TGTGCTAGTGCCTCGGGGGGGCTCAATCAGCCCCAGCATTTT. It yields the protein CASASGGLNQPQHF.

The sample holds a few counts of this clone. The chain couples TRBV9 to TRBJ2-2; 13 bases map to TRBD2. The V and J ends lost 6 bases and 5 bases, in that order; junction bases with no gene match: 4. The length of the CDR3 is 15 residues. Germline values: CDR1 SGDLS, CDR2 YYNGEE. CDR3 protein: CASTRTSGRTGELFF. The CDR3 DNA is TGTGCCAGCACCAGGACTAGCGGGAGAACCGGGGAGCTGTTTTTT. The variable domain in full, with the rest retrieved from reference TRBV9 and TRBJ2-2, is DSGVTQTPKHLITATGQRVTLRCSPRSGDLSVYWYQQSLDQGLQFLIQYYNGEERAKGNILERFSAQQFPDLHSELNLSSLELGDSALYFCASTRTSGRTGELFFGEGSRLTVL.

This clone was detected once. The chain joins TRBV30 to TRBJ2-1; 11 nucleotides line up with TRBD2. Unmatched junction bases numbered 8, after V lost 3 bases and J lost 7 bases. The germline CDR1 and CDR2 sequences are GTSNPN and SVGIG (reference sequence). The CDR3 runs 15 residues. Here the CDR3 DNA reads TGTGCCTGGAGACCCCTAGCGGGAGGTGCTAATGAGCAGTTCTTC. It specifies CAWRPLAGGANEQFF.

The V and J genes are TRBV7-2 and TRBJ2-5; TRBD2 agrees at 7 bases. The CDR3 is 16 amino acids. V gave up 5 bases and J gave up 1 base; unmatched junction bases: 10. Germline assignment: CDR1 SGHTA and CDR2 FQGNSA. The CDR3 reads CASSQSSLAAQETQYF. CDR3 DNA sequence: TGTGCCAGCAGCCAGTCCTCCCTAGCGGCCCAAGAGACCCAGTACTTC.

The chain recombines TRBV27 with TRBJ2-7, with 7 bases that match TRBD1. V lost 4 bases to trimming and J lost 5 bases; unmatched junction nucleotides: 11. The CDR3 is made up of 15 amino acids. The germline gives CDR1 MNHEY, CDR2 SMNVEV (reference sequence). CDR3 sequence: CASSSSPDRADEQYF. CDR3 bases: TGTGCCAGCAGTTCCTCCCCTGACAGGGCTGACGAGCAGTACTTC.

This chain connects TRBV27 to TRBJ1-3; D gene ambiguous. The length of the CDR3 is 14 residues. The germline gives CDR1 MNHEY, CDR2 SMNVEV (reference sequence). With 5 bases removed from V and 0 bases from J, the gap between germline ends came to 8 bases. The CDR3 here is CASSIDSSGNTIYF. As DNA, the CDR3 is TGTGCCAGCAGTATTGATAGCTCTGGAAACACCATATATTTT.

A single count supports this clone. DNA of the CDR3: TGTGCCAGCAGCCCTAACGCACAGAGAAACACCATATATTTT. Residues: CASSPNAQRNTIYF. The chain joins TRBV7-8 to TRBJ1-3; D not resolved. The CDR3 is 14 amino acids. Looked up from germline, CDR1 is SGHVS and CDR2 is FQNEAQ. The V end was cut by 5 bases, the J end by 5 bases, with 13 bases between.

This clone appeared a single time. The chain uses TRBV4-3 and TRBJ2-1; D might be TRBD1 (6 bases). Germline CDR1 is LGHNA and CDR2 is YSLEER. Trimming took off 4 bases at V and 6 bases at J, with 16 bases between the two ends. The CDR3 is 15 amino acids. The CDR3 region has the DNA TGCGCCAGCAGCCCCTCAAACAACAGGGCCAATGAGCAGTTCTTC. It yields the protein CASSPSNNRANEQFF.

The chain is built from TRBV4-1 and TRBJ1-5; D uncertain. The CDR3 is made up of 13 amino acids. V lost 4 bases, J lost 9 bases, and 13 bases lay in between. In germline, CDR1 is MGHRA, CDR2 YSYEKL. Here the CDR3 DNA reads TGCGCCAGCAGCCCGACACGGCGGGGGCCCCAGCATTTT. Protein: CASSPTRRGPQHF.

The chain has TRBV11-2 and TRBJ2-7; 12 bases are shared with TRBD2. V lost 0 bases, J lost 0 bases, and 3 bases stayed unmatched. CDR1 and CDR2 from the germline V gene are SGHAT and FQNNGV. There are 17 residues in the CDR3. The CDR3: CASSLEWTSGVSYEQYF. The CDR3, as DNA: TGTGCCAGCAGCTTAGAATGGACTAGCGGGGTCTCCTACGAGCAGTACTTC.

V is TRBV6-1 and J is TRBJ2-1, with D possibly matching TRBD2 (6 bases). The germline V gene encodes CDR1 MNHNS and CDR2 SASEGT. V was trimmed by 4 bases and J by 8 bases, leaving 15 bases between them. This CDR3 is built from 14 residues. Here the CDR3 reads CASSGGTSFHEQFF. The DNA for the CDR3 is TGTGCCAGCAGTGGGGGGACTTCTTTCCATGAGCAGTTCTTC.

The chain has TRBV7-9 and TRBJ2-5; TRBD2 matches at 7 bases. This CDR3 is 16 amino acids long. V lost 3 bases, J lost 5 bases, and 12 bases stayed unmatched. Looked up from germline, CDR1 is SEHNR and CDR2 is FQNEAQ (reference sequence). CDR3 in amino acids: CASSLTFEGGPETQYF. DNA for the CDR3: TGTGCCAGCAGCTTGACCTTTGAGGGAGGGCCCGAGACCCAGTACTTC.